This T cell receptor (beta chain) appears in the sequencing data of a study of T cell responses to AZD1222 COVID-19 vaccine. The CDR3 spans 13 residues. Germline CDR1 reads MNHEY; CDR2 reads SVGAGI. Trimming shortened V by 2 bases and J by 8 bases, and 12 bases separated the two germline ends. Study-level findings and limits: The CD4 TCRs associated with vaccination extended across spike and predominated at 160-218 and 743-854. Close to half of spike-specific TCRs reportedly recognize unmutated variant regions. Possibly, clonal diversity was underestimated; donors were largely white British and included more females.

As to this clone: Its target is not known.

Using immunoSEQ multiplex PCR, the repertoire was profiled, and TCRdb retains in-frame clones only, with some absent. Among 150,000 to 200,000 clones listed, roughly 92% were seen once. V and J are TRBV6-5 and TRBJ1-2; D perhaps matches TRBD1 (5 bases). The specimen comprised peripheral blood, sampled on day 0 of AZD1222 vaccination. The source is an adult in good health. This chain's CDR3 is CASSYGGDEGYTF. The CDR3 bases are TGTGCCAGCAGTTACGGGGGGGATGAGGGCTACACCTTC.